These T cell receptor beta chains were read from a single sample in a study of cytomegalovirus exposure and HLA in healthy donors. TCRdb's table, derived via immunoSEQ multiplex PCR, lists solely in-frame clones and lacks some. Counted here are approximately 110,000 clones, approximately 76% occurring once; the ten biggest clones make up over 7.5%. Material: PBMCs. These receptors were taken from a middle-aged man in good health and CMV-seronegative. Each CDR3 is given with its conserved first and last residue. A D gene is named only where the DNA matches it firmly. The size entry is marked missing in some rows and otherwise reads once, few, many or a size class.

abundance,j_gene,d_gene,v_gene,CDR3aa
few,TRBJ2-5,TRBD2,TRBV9,CASSVGASGGAETQYF
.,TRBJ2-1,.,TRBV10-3,CAIGLYNEQFF
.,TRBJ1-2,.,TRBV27,CASSQHRESVYGYTF
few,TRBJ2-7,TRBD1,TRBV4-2,CASSQPRDRPYEQYF
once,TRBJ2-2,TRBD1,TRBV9,CASSRQGAYTGELFF
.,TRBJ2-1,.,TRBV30,CAWSVRGNEQFF
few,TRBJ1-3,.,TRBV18,CASSPSSSGNTIYF
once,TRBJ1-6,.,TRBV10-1,CASSEGSSYNSPLHF
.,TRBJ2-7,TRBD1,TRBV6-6,CASSTRDSLYEQYF
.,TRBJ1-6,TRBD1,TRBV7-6,CASSLGGTGVSPLHF
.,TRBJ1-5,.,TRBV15,CATALTGDDQPQHF
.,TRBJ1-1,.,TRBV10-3,CAIRQNEVDTEAFF
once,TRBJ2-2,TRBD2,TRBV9,CASSVGSSSGGAVGELFF